This TCR beta chain was identified during a study of vaccination and CD4 T cells after COVID-19 (dated by TCRdb to 2021 to 2024). Looking at the study overall: Convalescent patients had a positive SARS-CoV-2 result on nasal swab PCR, and of these patients, several had mild disease and one had severe disease. Post-vaccine blood samples were obtained a median of approximately 70 days after the second vaccine dose, with a range of roughly 14 to 241 days. In control cultures, a CEFX viral epitope pool was used as positive control, an HIV-1 Nef peptide pool was used as negative control, or no peptide was added. Two doses of either the Pfizer-BioNTech BNT162b2 vaccine (n=8) or the Moderna mRNA-1273 vaccine (n=2) were administered to participants. Post-COVID blood samples from convalescent patients were collected a median of roughly 100 days after diagnosis, with a range of 35 to 161 days. The spike-specific CD4+ TCR repertoire was compared before and after mRNA vaccination in 10 COVID-19 convalescent patients and a few infection-naive healthy vaccine recipients. The convalescent cohort included six males and four females, with two Hispanic individuals, seven Caucasians, two Asians and one multiracial person. Overlapping spike peptide pools from SARS-CoV-2 and from the common cold coronaviruses HCoV-NL63, HCoV-OC43 and HCoV-229E were used as culture stimuli.

Study-wide conclusions, independent of this receptor: The number of convalescent patients in the study was relatively small, and the study did not examine early timepoints following natural infection. Although the median number of SARS-CoV-2-reactive clonotypes went up from some 23 after infection to some 40 after vaccination, the increase was not significant. In convalescent patients, nearly all vaccine-specific clones (304 of 307) were found to be mono-reactive for SARS-CoV-2 spike rather than cross-reactive with common cold coronaviruses. Among the post-vaccine SARS-CoV-2-reactive clones in convalescent patients, a median approximately 90% showed up only after vaccination, which suggests vaccine-specific priming.

Read against the paper, the sample's treatment or condition label means: approximately 9-day PBMC culture with coronavirus spike peptide pools or control peptides (ViraFEST assay). The ViraFEST assay, used in the study, expanded antigen-specific T cells with peptide pools and then identified the expanded clonotypes through TCR sequencing. Positive SARS-CoV-2 PCR tests in the convalescent patients dated from March to December 2020, before Alpha, Beta and Delta variants emerged in the United States. Each well held 1.5 million to 2.5 million PBMCs cultured with approximately 9.2 ug/ml peptide pools in IMDM containing roughly 5% human AB serum and roughly 10 IU/ml IL-2. Half of the culture medium was replaced with fresh IL-2-containing medium on days 3 and 7. Once the cells had been in culture for 9 to 10 days, the EasySep CD4+ T cell isolation kit was used to isolate CD4+ T cells by negative selection. PBMCs were separated from whole blood using Ficoll-Paque Plus gradient centrifugation and then either used fresh or cryopreserved at -140C. In general, triplicate wells were set up for every culture condition.

The CDR3 contains 16 residues, cysteine and phenylalanine counted. Just the 48-base CDR3 DNA is kept, in frame starting at base 1. From a lookup of the germline V gene (reference sequence), CDR1 and CDR2 are LNHNV and YYDKDF. V is cut by 1 base and J by 9 bases, and the space between the germline ends is 19 bases. A remark on this clonotype: It has no known antigen specificity. No much larger clonotype is one base removed from it; base qualities were not supplied.

Libraries came from PCR. DNA from cultured CD4+ T cells was subjected to TCR sequencing with the Oncomine TCR Beta short-read assay at the Johns Hopkins FTIC core. Genomic DNA was extracted from the cultured CD4+ T cells with the QIAamp micro DNA kit. The Oncomine TCR Beta libraries from cultured CD4+ T cells were pooled using unique dual indexes and then sequenced on an Illumina iSeq 100. The original methods were these. Non-productive sequences were removed, and CDR3s that did not start with C, did not end with F or W, or were shorter than 7 amino acids were discarded. The MANAFEST web application was used to identify antigen-specific clonotypes by comparing peptide-stimulated wells against reference wells and other culture wells. An FDR below 0.05, an odds ratio above 5, and a productive frequency above 0.1% in at least two of three replicate wells were required for clones to be considered positive. Clonotypes that were significantly expanded in both SARS-CoV-2 spike wells and at least one common cold coronavirus spike condition were defined as cross-reactive. Similarity between CDR3 sequences was evaluated in R version 3.6.1 using Levenshtein distances (stringdist) and unrooted phylogenetic trees (ape). TCRdb trimmed public reads at Q25 via fastp, called clones via MiXCR and kept in-frame beta chains. Records with the same CDR3 protein are collapsed into one entry carrying the most frequent genes and DNA. The V and J calls and clone size come from TCRdb's table, not from the authors' own analysis. Recorded for this sample are under 20,000 distinct CDR3 sequences; 40% to 50% of them occurred a single time. Jointly, the top ten make up roughly 13% of the sample.

Sequencing was carried out using cultured CD4+ T cells from blood. This TCR was recovered from a human donor with COVID-19. The chain was built from TRBV15 and TRBJ2-1; the D gene is perhaps TRBD2, from 6 matching bases. The sequence in DNA is TGTGCCACCAGCAGAGTGGGGCGGGGCGACAAGCTTGAGCAGTTCTTC. It translates to CATSRVGRGDKLEQFF.